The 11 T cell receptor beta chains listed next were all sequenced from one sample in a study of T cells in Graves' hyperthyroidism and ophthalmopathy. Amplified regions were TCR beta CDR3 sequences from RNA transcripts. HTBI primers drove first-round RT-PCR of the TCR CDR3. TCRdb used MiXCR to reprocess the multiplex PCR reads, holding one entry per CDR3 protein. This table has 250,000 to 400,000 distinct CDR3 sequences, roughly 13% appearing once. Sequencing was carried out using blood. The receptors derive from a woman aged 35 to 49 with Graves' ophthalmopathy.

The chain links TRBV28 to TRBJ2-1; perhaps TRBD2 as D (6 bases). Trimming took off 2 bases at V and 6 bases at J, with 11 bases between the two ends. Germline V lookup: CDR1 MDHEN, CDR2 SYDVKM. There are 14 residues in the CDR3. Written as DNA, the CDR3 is TGTGCCAGCAGTTTAGAGGGCGGGGCCAATGAGCAGTTCTTC. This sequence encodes CASSLEGGANEQFF.

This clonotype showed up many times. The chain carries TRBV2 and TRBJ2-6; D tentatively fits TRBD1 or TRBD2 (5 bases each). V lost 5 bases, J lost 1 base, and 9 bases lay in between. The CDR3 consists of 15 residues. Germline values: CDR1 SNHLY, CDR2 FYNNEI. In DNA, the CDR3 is TGTGCCAGCAGTCGAGAGGGGTCTGGGGCCAACGTCCTGACTTTC. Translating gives CASSREGSGANVLTF.

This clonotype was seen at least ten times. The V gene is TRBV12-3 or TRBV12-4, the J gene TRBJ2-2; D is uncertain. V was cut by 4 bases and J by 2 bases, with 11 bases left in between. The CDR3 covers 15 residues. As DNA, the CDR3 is TGTGCCAGCAGTTACCGACCCATCAACACCGGGGAGCTGTTTTTT. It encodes CASSYRPINTGELFF.

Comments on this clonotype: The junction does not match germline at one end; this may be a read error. CDR3 bases: TGCGCCAGCAACCCCCTTTCGGTCTCCTCCTACGAGCAGTTCTTC. This codes for CASNPLSVSSYEQFF. The rearrangement joins TRBV12-3 or TRBV12-4 to TRBJ2-7; no clear D gene. The DNA end favors TRBJ2-1, so the J call may be wrong. The CDR3 sequence is 15 residues long.

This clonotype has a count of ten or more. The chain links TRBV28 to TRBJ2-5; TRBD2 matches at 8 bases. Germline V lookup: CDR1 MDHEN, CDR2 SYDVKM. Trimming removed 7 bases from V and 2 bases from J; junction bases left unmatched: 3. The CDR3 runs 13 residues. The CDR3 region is CASKIAGQETQYF. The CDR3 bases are TGTGCCAGCAAGATAGCGGGGCAAGAGACCCAGTACTTC. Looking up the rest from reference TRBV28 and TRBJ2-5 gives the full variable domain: DVKVTQSSRYLVKRTGEKVFLECVQDMDHENMFWYRQDPGLGLRLIYFSYDVKMKEKGDIPEGYSVSREKKERFSLILESASTNQTSMYLCASKIAGQETQYFGPGTRLLVL.

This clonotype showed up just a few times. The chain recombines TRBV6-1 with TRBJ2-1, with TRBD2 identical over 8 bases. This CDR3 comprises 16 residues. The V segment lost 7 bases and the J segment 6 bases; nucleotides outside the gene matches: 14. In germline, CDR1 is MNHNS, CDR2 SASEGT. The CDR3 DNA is TGTGCCAGCACCAACGCACGATCGGGGGGGGGCAATGAGCAGTTCTTC. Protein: CASTNARSGGGNEQFF.

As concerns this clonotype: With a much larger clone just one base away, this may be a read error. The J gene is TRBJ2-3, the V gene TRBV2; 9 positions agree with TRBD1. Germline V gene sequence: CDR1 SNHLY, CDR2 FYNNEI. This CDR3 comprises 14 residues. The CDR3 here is CASSPGTGFNTQCF. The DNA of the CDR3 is TGTGCCAGCAGCCCCGGGACAGGGTTTAATACGCAGTGTTTT.

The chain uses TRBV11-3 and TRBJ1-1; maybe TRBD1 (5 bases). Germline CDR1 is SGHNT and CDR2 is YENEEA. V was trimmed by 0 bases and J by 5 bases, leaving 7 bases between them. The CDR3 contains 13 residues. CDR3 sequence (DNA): TGTGCCAGCAGCTTAGAGGGGGTTACTGAAGCTTTCTTT. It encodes CASSLEGVTEAFF.

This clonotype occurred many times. CDR3 residues: CASSVGRDAYEQYF. In nucleotides, the CDR3 is TGTGCCAGCAGTGTAGGCAGAGACGCGTACGAGCAGTACTTC. The chain links TRBV2 to TRBJ2-7; D gene uncertain. With 4 bases removed from V and 4 bases from J, the gap between germline ends came to 14 bases. Germline V gene sequence: CDR1 SNHLY, CDR2 FYNNEI. This CDR3 comprises 14 residues.

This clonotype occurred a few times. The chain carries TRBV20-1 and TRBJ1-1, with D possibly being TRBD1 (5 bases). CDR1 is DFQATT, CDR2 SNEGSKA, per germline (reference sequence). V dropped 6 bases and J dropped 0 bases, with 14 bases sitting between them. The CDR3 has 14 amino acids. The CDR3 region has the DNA TGCAGTGCCCGACAGAGCACCATGAACACTGAAGCTTTCTTT. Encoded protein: CSARQSTMNTEAFF.

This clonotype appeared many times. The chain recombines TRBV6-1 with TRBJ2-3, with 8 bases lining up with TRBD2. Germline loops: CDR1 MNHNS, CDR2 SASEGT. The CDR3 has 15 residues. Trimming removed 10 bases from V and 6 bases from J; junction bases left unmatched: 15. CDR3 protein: CAIQRLSGVGDTQYF. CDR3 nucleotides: TGTGCCATCCAGCGTCTTAGCGGGGTCGGGGATACGCAGTATTTT.